These 28 T cell receptor beta chains originate from one sample sequenced in a study of long-term antiretroviral therapy in people with HIV. Survey level was the resolution at which the v3.0 immunoSEQ assay ran. The data were produced by immunoSEQ multiplex PCR, yet TCRdb's version contains in-frame clones alone and is incomplete. Of fewer than 55,000 clones in the sample, more than 90% were seen once. Here the sequenced sample was unsorted PBMCs, taken 3.7 years after starting antiretroviral therapy. These receptors all come from a woman aged 45-65 years with HIV.

The chain carries TRBV2 and TRBJ2-5; D is unresolved. CDR1 and CDR2 from the germline V gene are SNHLY and FYNNEI. The CDR3 consists of 11 residues. Trimming stripped 3 bases from V and 5 bases from J, with 4 bases between. The DNA for the CDR3 is TGTGCCAGCAGTGATGCGGAGACCCAGTACTTC. It yields the protein CASSDAETQYF.

A single count supports this clone. An end of the junction differs from the germline gene, which may be a read error. This chain links TRBV2 with TRBJ1-5; the match to TRBD1 covers 10 bases. The V gene's germline CDR1 is SNHLY and CDR2 FYNNEI. The CDR3 is made up of 14 amino acids. In nucleotides, the CDR3 is TGTGCCAGTGGGGACAGGGGCGTCAATCAGCTCCAGCATTTT. Amino acids: CASGDRGVNQLQHF. The full variable domain, its missing parts supplied by reference TRBV2 and TRBJ1-5, is EPEVTQTPSHQVTQMGQEVILRCVPISNHLYFYWYRQILGQKVEFLVSFYNNEISEKSEIFDDQFSVERPDGSNFTLKIRSTKLEDSAMYFCASGDRGVNQLQHFGDGTRLSIL.

The J gene is TRBJ2-3, the V gene TRBV18, with a tentative D call TRBD1 (6 bases). The V gene lost 3 bases and the J gene lost 2 bases, with 12 bases spanning the gap. Germline lookup yields CDR1 KGHSH and CDR2 LQKENI. The CDR3 is 15 residues long. The chain's CDR3 is CASSPTGPNTDTQYF. CDR3 bases: TGTGCCAGCTCACCGACAGGACCAAACACAGATACGCAGTATTTT.

This chain links TRBV6-6 with TRBJ1-4, with D perhaps matching TRBD1 (5 bases). Germline CDR1 reads MNHNY; CDR2 reads SVGAGI (reference sequence). The CDR3 totals 15 residues. Trimming removed 2 bases at V and 5 bases at J, with 12 bases between. Here the CDR3 reads CASSYGTGGNEKLFF. CDR3 sequence (DNA): TGTGCCAGCAGTTACGGTACAGGAGGGAATGAAAAACTGTTTTTT.

The rearrangement links TRBV6-6 to TRBJ2-7; a weak D match, TRBD1 (6 bases). Trimming left V 6 bases short and J 5 bases short, with 14 bases between. This CDR3 is 13 amino acids long. Germline loops: CDR1 MNHNY, CDR2 SVGAGI (reference sequence). The CDR3 here is CASRADRTHEQYF. For the CDR3, the DNA is TGTGCCAGCAGAGCAGACAGGACCCACGAGCAGTACTTC.

V is TRBV21-1 and J is TRBJ2-7; the listed D gene, TRBD2, was not tested against the DNA. TRBV21-1 is described as a pseudogene. The CDR3 covers 18 residues. The chain's CDR3 is CASSKGLAGGREAYEQYF. The CDR3 DNA follows: TGTGCCAGCAGCAAGGGACTAGCGGGGGGGCGGGAAGCCTACGAGCAGTACTTC.

This chain's CDR3 is CASSPDSFTDTQYF. CDR3 DNA sequence: TGCGCCAGCAGCCCCGACTCATTCACAGATACGCAGTATTTT. This sequence joins TRBV5-1 and TRBJ2-3; D is ambiguous. V dropped 4 bases and J dropped 2 bases, with 11 bases sitting between them. This CDR3 comprises 14 residues. Germline V gene data show CDR1 as SGHRS and CDR2 as YFSETQ.

This chain joins TRBV19 and TRBJ1-2, with no clear D. Germline values: CDR1 LNHDA, CDR2 SQIVND (reference sequence). Trimming removed 6 bases at V and 8 bases at J, with 22 bases between. The CDR3 contains 15 residues. The DNA for the CDR3 is TGTGCCAGTAGACCGGACGGTCTAATCTATGTCGGCTACACCTTC. It specifies CASRPDGLIYVGYTF.

The chain has TRBV12-1 and TRBJ1-3; TRBD1 reflects the table's D call only, with no check against the DNA. TRBV12-1 is assigned pseudogene status. The CDR3 is made up of 16 amino acids. CDR3 sequence reads: CASSPTYLGHLNTIYF. The CDR3 DNA follows: TGTGCCAGCAGCCCAACCTATCTGGGACATTTAAACACCATATATTTT.

The chain employs TRBV30 and TRBJ2-1; D perhaps matches TRBD2 (6 bases). This CDR3 has 11 residues. V was pared by 5 bases and J by 9 bases, with 11 bases between. The germline gives CDR1 GTSNPN, CDR2 SVGIG (reference sequence). The CDR3 DNA reads as TGTGCCTGGCTTACTAGCACTGAGCAGTTCTTC. Its translation is CAWLTSTEQFF.

The chain joins TRBV19 to TRBJ1-5, with D possibly being TRBD1 (6 bases). Germline CDR1 and CDR2: LNHDA and SQIVND (reference sequence). V was pared by 4 bases and J by 5 bases, with 9 bases between. The CDR3 sequence is 13 residues long. The CDR3 DNA reads as TGTGCCAGTAGTAGGGGGGGCGATCAGCCCCAGCATTTT. Translation gives CASSRGGDQPQHF.

This clone was seen a few times. The rearrangement joins TRBV5-5 to TRBJ1-2; D call uncertain. In germline, CDR1 is SGHKS, CDR2 YYEKEE (reference sequence). The CDR3 length is 13 residues. V lost 2 bases to trimming and J lost 2 bases, with 7 bases between them. The CDR3 nucleotides are TGTGCCAGCAGCTTTGATTTGAACTATGGCTACACCTTC. Translated: CASSFDLNYGYTF.

This chain joins TRBV18 and TRBJ2-7, with 11 bases aligning to TRBD1. V lost 4 bases to trimming and J lost 6 bases; unmatched junction nucleotides: 8. CDR1 and CDR2 (germline): KGHSH, LQKENI. There are 15 residues in the CDR3. The CDR3 loop reads CASSRPGQGEVEQYF. The CDR3 coding sequence is TGTGCCAGCTCACGTCCGGGACAGGGGGAGGTCGAGCAGTACTTC. Supplemented by reference TRBV18 and TRBJ2-7, the full variable domain reads NAGVMQNPRHLVRRRGQEARLRCSPMKGHSHVYWYRQLPEEGLKFMVYLQKENIIDESGMPKERFSAEFPKEGPSILRIQQVVRGDSAAYFCASSRPGQGEVEQYFGPGTRLTVT.

The chain combines TRBV6-1 with TRBJ1-2; TRBD1 aligns across 8 bases. The germline CDR1 and CDR2 sequences are MNHNS and SASEGT. Trimming removed 8 bases from V and 9 bases from J; junction bases left unmatched: 5. The CDR3 is made up of 11 amino acids. The CDR3 DNA sequence: TGTGCCAGCCGTGGGACAGGAAGCTACACCTTC. Translating it yields CASRGTGSYTF.

The chain carries TRBV6-5 and TRBJ1-2; D is unclear. The CDR3 extends over 15 amino acids. CDR1 and CDR2 from the germline V gene are MNHEY and SVGAGI. With 0 bases removed from V and 2 bases from J, the gap between germline ends came to 10 bases. The chain's CDR3 is CASSYSINSNYGYTF. The CDR3 bases are TGTGCCAGCAGTTACTCGATTAACAGCAACTATGGCTACACCTTC.

The gene calls are TRBV30 and TRBJ2-7; D tentatively reads TRBD1 or TRBD2 (6 bases each). Trimming took 6 bases from V and 5 from J, leaving 11 bases between them. Germline values: CDR1 GTSNPN, CDR2 SVGIG (reference sequence). This CDR3 spans 11 amino acids. The CDR3 nucleotides are TGTGCCTGCCGTCGGGGGCACGAGCAGTACTTC. Its translation is CACRRGHEQYF.

The chain links TRBV2 to TRBJ2-1; 14 nucleotides match TRBD2. This CDR3 has 15 residues. The V gene end was trimmed by 4 bases and the J gene end by 6 bases; junction bases not matched to a gene: 2. From germline, CDR1 is SNHLY and CDR2 FYNNEI. The CDR3 nucleotides are TGTGCCAGCAGTGCGGGGACTAGCGGGGGCAATGAGCAGTTCTTC. As protein: CASSAGTSGGNEQFF.

The rearrangement uses TRBV6-5 and TRBJ2-5; D might be TRBD1 (5 bases). This CDR3 contains 12 residues. The V and J ends lost 7 bases and 5 bases respectively, with 11 bases between them. Germline CDR1 and CDR2: MNHEY and SVGAGI. CDR3 in DNA: TGTGCCAGCAAGACAGTTCTGGAGACCCAGTACTTC. Translating gives CASKTVLETQYF.

The chain recombines TRBV7-9 with TRBJ2-5, with D perhaps matching TRBD1 (5 bases). The V end lost 5 bases, the J end lost 3 bases, and 13 bases lay between the germline ends. The CDR3 covers 14 residues. The germline V gene has CDR1 SEHNR and CDR2 FQNEAQ (reference sequence). Here the CDR3 reads CASSNPQGEETQYF. CDR3 DNA: TGTGCCAGCAGCAATCCCCAGGGTGAAGAGACCCAGTACTTC.

This chain links TRBV4-3 with TRBJ1-1; 9 positions match TRBD1. J lost 1 base, V lost 3 bases, and 6 bases had no gene match. Germline V gene lookup returns CDR1 LGHNA and CDR2 YSLEER. The CDR3 totals 16 residues. The CDR3 reads CASSQVTGGWNTEAFF. As DNA, the CDR3 is TGCGCCAGCAGCCAGGTAACAGGGGGCTGGAACACTGAAGCTTTCTTT.

This chain connects TRBV27 to TRBJ1-2, with D perhaps matching TRBD1 (5 bases). Germline values: CDR1 MNHEY, CDR2 SMNVEV (reference sequence). Trimming shortened V by 4 bases and J by 4 bases, and 16 bases separated the two germline ends. This CDR3 is built from 15 residues. Here the CDR3 DNA reads TGTGCCAGCAGTTCCGGGACGGTAAACTTCTATGGCTACACCTTC. This sequence encodes CASSSGTVNFYGYTF.

The genes are TRBV4-1 and TRBJ2-6, with D tentatively TRBD1 (6 bases). The CDR3 spans 16 residues. Germline CDR1 is MGHRA and CDR2 is YSYEKL. Between the trimmed V and J ends, which lost 3 bases and 1 base, there was a span of 10 bases. This chain's CDR3 is CASSQETGSGANVLTF. CDR3 nucleotides: TGCGCCAGCAGCCAGGAAACAGGGTCTGGGGCCAACGTCCTGACTTTC.

This chain connects TRBV2 to TRBJ2-6, with 8 bases aligning to TRBD1. V trimming: 7 bases; J trimming: 1 base; junction bases outside the gene matches: 3. Germline CDR1 SNHLY, CDR2 FYNNEI. The CDR3 sequence is 15 residues long. The CDR3 reads CASNRGASGANVLTF. In nucleotides, the CDR3 is TGTGCCAGCAACAGGGGGGCGTCTGGGGCCAACGTCCTGACTTTC.

The genes are TRBV6-4 and TRBJ1-1; TRBD1 matches 7 bases. The CDR3 is 14 amino acids. CDR1 is MRHNA and CDR2 is SNTAGT in the germline V gene. V shed 7 bases and J 5 bases; nucleotides not matched to a gene: 10. The CDR3 loop is CASIRRGLGTEAFF. DNA for the CDR3: TGTGCCAGCATTCGGAGGGGGCTAGGTACTGAAGCTTTCTTT.

The chain employs TRBV4-2 and TRBJ2-1; tentative D call: TRBD2 (5 bases). Germline lookup yields CDR1 LGHNA and CDR2 YNFKEQ. V dropped 1 base and J dropped 4 bases, with 14 bases sitting between them. This CDR3 is 16 amino acids long. The CDR3 DNA is TGTGCCAGCAGCCAAGGAGGGCTAGACTATTACAATGAGCAGTTCTTC. Residues: CASSQGGLDYYNEQFF.

The CDR3 is CASSFLGQGGDEKLFF. The CDR3 DNA follows: TGCGCCAGCAGCTTCCTTGGACAGGGCGGGGATGAAAAACTGTTTTTT. The chain couples TRBV5-1 to TRBJ1-4; 8 bases fit TRBD1. Germline-derived CDR1 and CDR2 are SGHRS and YFSETQ. Trimming took 2 bases from V and 6 from J; bases not matched to a gene: 9. The CDR3 is 16 amino acids.

This sequence joins TRBV4-3 and TRBJ2-2, with 8 positions matching TRBD2. The V and J ends lost 0 bases and 0 bases, in that order; junction bases with no gene match: 3. The CDR3 is 17 residues long. Germline V lookup: CDR1 LGHNA, CDR2 YSLEER. The CDR3 DNA follows: TGCGCCAGCAGCCAAGACATAGCGGGGTCGAACACCGGGGAGCTGTTTTTT. Translating gives CASSQDIAGSNTGELFF.

V is TRBV6-5 and J is TRBJ1-3; a possible D gene is TRBD1 (5 bases). V was trimmed by 6 bases and J by 0 bases, leaving 9 bases between them. The CDR3 is made up of 14 amino acids. Germline V lookup: CDR1 MNHEY, CDR2 SVGAGI. The CDR3 here is CASRTRASGNTIYF. CDR3 DNA: TGTGCCAGCAGAACCAGGGCCTCTGGAAACACCATATATTTT.